The rows below give T cell receptor beta chains drawn from one sample of a study of CD8+ T cells in alopecia areata. Assay used: immunoSEQ multiplex PCR; TCRdb lists only in-frame clones, some missing. The sample records about 200,000 clones, around three fifths being singletons. The material sequenced was CD8+ T cells sorted from blood. These receptor sequences come from a human donor in good health. Both conserved end residues are part of each CDR3. Only some rows state a clone size, as once, few, many or a class for expanded clones.

size,J,V,CDR3
.,TRBJ1-2,TRBV30,CAWTGTAYGYTF
.,TRBJ2-2,TRBV30,CAWSIGGTGELFF
.,TRBJ1-2,TRBV5-6,CASSPGPGTFYGYTF
few,TRBJ1-2,TRBV13,CASSSLAAPYGYTF
few,TRBJ1-4,TRBV13,CASSFLAGGVEKLFF
.,TRBJ1-2,TRBV20-1,CSAQGSIGYTF
.,TRBJ2-7,TRBV7-9,CASSLANLGAYEQYF
.,TRBJ1-6,TRBV4-1,CASSQADNSPLHF
.,TRBJ2-5,TRBV27,CASSLGRGGGETQYF
few,TRBJ1-5,TRBV6-1,CASSPAVYSNQPQHF
few,TRBJ2-3,TRBV29-1,CSVPHTELSTDTQYF
once,TRBJ1-1,TRBV9,CASSVGRGLNTEAFF
.,TRBJ2-7,TRBV5-4,CASSLRTSSYEQYF
.,TRBJ2-5,TRBV7-9,CASIQGPGQQETQYF
few,TRBJ2-6,TRBV5-4,CASSPYTGANVLTF
few,TRBJ1-1,TRBV7-2,CASSPWQMNTEAFF
.,TRBJ1-2,TRBV29-1,CSVSGDRGRNYGYTF
.,TRBJ1-2,TRBV5-6,CASSLLPGNYGYTF
many,TRBJ2-7,TRBV7-2,CASSLGSGGLDSYEQYF
.,TRBJ2-7,TRBV30,CAWDSTGDEQYF
.,TRBJ1-1,TRBV29-1,CSVEGLSYRWAFF
.,TRBJ2-3,TRBV5-1,CATATSQHTDTQYF
.,TRBJ1-1,TRBV29-1,CSVEEGIGSEAFF
.,TRBJ1-4,TRBV13,CASSDVKDHEKLFF
.,TRBJ2-7,TRBV15,CATSPTSGGVGSYEQYF
.,TRBJ2-7,TRBV4-2,CASSQTSGNEQYF
.,TRBJ2-7,TRBV29-1,CSVDPTGGNYEQYF
few,TRBJ2-3,TRBV11-2,CASSSPERGGQDTQYF
.,TRBJ2-5,TRBV25-1,CASSEGRGYQETQYF
.,TRBJ2-4,TRBV13,CASSSERGKNIQYF
.,TRBJ2-3,TRBV28,CASSPTGQLTDTQYF
.,TRBJ1-2,TRBV29-1,CSTNEQATNYGYTF